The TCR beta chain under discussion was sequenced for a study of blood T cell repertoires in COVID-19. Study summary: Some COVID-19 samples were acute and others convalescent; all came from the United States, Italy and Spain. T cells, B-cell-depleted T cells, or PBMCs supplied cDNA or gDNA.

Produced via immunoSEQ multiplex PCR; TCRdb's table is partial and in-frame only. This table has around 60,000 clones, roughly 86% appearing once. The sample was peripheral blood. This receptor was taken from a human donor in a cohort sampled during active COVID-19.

The CDR3 DNA follows: TGTGCCAGCAGTAGGGGCGGGAGCAACGAGCAGTACTTC. It codes for CASSRGGSNEQYF. The chain couples TRBV6-2 or TRBV6-3 to TRBJ2-7; 7 bases are a match to TRBD2. V shed 5 bases and J 5 bases; nucleotides not matched to a gene: 6. The CDR3 is 13 amino acids. Germline V gene sequence: CDR1 MNHEY, CDR2 SVGEGT.